Listed below are T cell receptor beta chains from one sample, sequenced in a study of cytomegalovirus exposure and HLA in healthy donors. The data were produced by immunoSEQ multiplex PCR, yet TCRdb's version contains in-frame clones alone and is incomplete. The sample has about 170,000 clones; approximately 86% are singletons. Material: PBMCs. These receptors were collected from a young woman in good health and CMV-seronegative. Each CDR3 is given with its conserved first and last residue. Each record gives: V gene, D gene, clone size, J gene, CDR3 protein, CDR3 DNA. A D gene is named only where the DNA matches it firmly. Only part of the rows carry a size: once, few, many, or a class if the clone is expanded.

TRBV6-7	TRBD1	-	TRBJ2-5	CASRRRQGASRETQYF	TGTGCCAGCAGGCGCCGACAGGGGGCGTCGAGAGAGACCCAGTACTTC
TRBV10-3	-	-	TRBJ2-1	CAISPRTSYEQFF	TGTGCCATCAGTCCTCGGACTTCTTATGAGCAGTTCTTC
TRBV19	TRBD1	-	TRBJ1-1	CASSAEGQGGAFF	TGTGCCAGTAGTGCTGAAGGACAGGGAGGAGCTTTCTTT
TRBV5-4	-	-	TRBJ1-2	CASSPGGLNYGYTF	TGTGCCAGCAGCCCGGGGGGACTAAACTATGGCTACACCTTC
TRBV2	-	-	TRBJ1-3	CASSEGHLSGNTIYF	TGTGCCAGCAGTGAAGGACATCTCTCTGGAAACACCATATATTTT
TRBV4-1	TRBD1	-	TRBJ2-7	CASSHPGQVYEQYF	TGCGCCAGCAGCCATCCGGGACAGGTATACGAGCAGTACTTC
TRBV2	TRBD2	few	TRBJ2-3	CASSDPGLARNTDTQYF	TGTGCCAGCAGTGACCCGGGACTAGCGAGAAACACAGATACGCAGTATTTT
TRBV5-4	TRBD1	-	TRBJ1-1	CASSLRALQGFTEAFF	TGTGCCAGCAGCTTGAGGGCCTTACAGGGGTTCACTGAAGCTTTCTTT
TRBV2	-	-	TRBJ2-3	CASSDSRGDSITDTQYF	TGTGCCAGCAGTGATAGTAGGGGCGACTCAATCACAGATACGCAGTATTTT
TRBV4-3	-	-	TRBJ2-3	CASSHVGDTQYF	TGCGCCAGCAGCCACGTCGGGGATACGCAGTATTTT
TRBV4-1	-	-	TRBJ1-3	CASSSPVSIYRDTIYF	TGCGCCAGCAGCTCGCCGGTCTCGATATACCGGGACACCATATATTTT
TRBV27	-	-	TRBJ2-7	CASSLGWEVDEQYF	TGTGCCAGCAGTTTAGGATGGGAGGTCGACGAGCAGTACTTC
TRBV2	TRBD2	-	TRBJ2-3	CASSAKTSGGSLSSTDTQYF	TGTGCCAGCAGTGCAAAGACTAGCGGGGGGTCTCTATCTAGCACAGATACGCAGTATTTT
TRBV7-2	TRBD1	-	TRBJ2-7	CASTRQGTGEQYF	TGTGCCAGCACCCGACAGGGTACGGGCGAGCAGTACTTC
TRBV28	-	-	TRBJ1-2	CASSLGPLLQAPAYGYTF	TGTGCCAGCAGTTTAGGGCCACTATTACAGGCCCCAGCCTATGGCTACACCTTC
TRBV7-9	-	few	TRBJ2-3	CASSLRGQTGTDTQYF	TGTGCCAGCAGCTTACGCGGCCAAACTGGCACAGATACGCAGTATTTT
TRBV6-5	-	-	TRBJ2-1	CASSSTGLLLYNEQFF	TGTGCCAGCAGTTCTACCGGACTACTCTTGTACAATGAGCAGTTCTTC
TRBV4-1	-	few	TRBJ1-2	CASKERGVDTGAYGYTF	TGCGCCAGCAAAGAGAGAGGAGTGGACACCGGAGCCTATGGCTACACCTTC
TRBV27	-	-	TRBJ2-1	CASSLGLTGYNEQFF	TGTGCCAGCAGTTTAGGGCTCACAGGGTACAATGAGCAGTTCTTC
TRBV18	-	-	TRBJ1-2	CASSPEVKGRDGYTF	TGTGCCAGCTCCCCAGAGGTCAAGGGCAGGGATGGCTACACCTTC
TRBV19	TRBD2	once	TRBJ2-6	CASIAGLGDSGANVLTF	TGTGCCAGTATTGCGGGACTAGGAGACTCTGGGGCCAACGTCCTGACTTTC
TRBV7-9	-	-	TRBJ2-1	CASSLVSPGNNEQFF	TGTGCCAGCAGCTTAGTCTCCCCGGGGAACAATGAGCAGTTCTTC